Following are 5 T cell receptor beta chains from one sample sequenced in a study of blood T cell repertoires in COVID-19 (dated by TCRdb to about 2020). The method was the immunoSEQ multiplex PCR assay. Imported from immuneACCESS, the table was reduced by TCRdb to in-frame sequences with V and J called. These copies leave out some clones; in studies compared against another copy, an unresolved V gene accounts for under half, and the cause of the remainder is not known. Recorded for this sample are fewer than 90,000 clones; 70% to 90% of them occurred a single time. The ten largest clones represent around 35% of the sample. Sequencing was performed on peripheral blood. The source is a man aged 70-80 years with acute or convalescent COVID-19.

The V call is TRBV4-2, the J call TRBJ2-1, with TRBD2 as a possible D gene (7 bases). CDR1 is LGHNA, CDR2 YNFKEQ, per germline. V was cut by 0 bases and J by 8 bases, with 20 bases left in between. This CDR3 is 17 amino acids long. Here the CDR3 DNA reads TGTGCCAGCAGCCAAGATCCGGGGGGCCAACGCTGGGATGAGCAGTTCTTC. It codes for CASSQDPGGQRWDEQFF.

The rearrangement links TRBV7-2 to TRBJ1-2; 7 nucleotides match TRBD1. The V segment lost 1 base and the J segment 8 bases; nucleotides outside the gene matches: 7. The CDR3 contains 14 residues. Germline CDR1 is SGHTA and CDR2 is FQGNSA. The CDR3 protein is CASSLDGGGRGYTF. For the CDR3, the DNA is TGTGCCAGCAGCTTAGACGGAGGGGGCCGAGGCTACACCTTC.

The V gene is TRBV5-4, the J gene TRBJ2-5; 7 bases agree with TRBD2. CDR3 length: 15 amino acids. V lost 4 bases and J lost 5; bases outside the gene matches: 11. The germline V gene encodes CDR1 SGHNT and CDR2 YYREEE (reference sequence). The CDR3 sequence: CASSRSGGPGETQYF. The CDR3 bases are TGTGCCAGCAGCAGATCGGGAGGCCCGGGGGAGACCCAGTACTTC.

This clone was seen only a few times. The rearrangement uses TRBV3-1 (or the pseudogene TRBV3-2) and TRBJ1-1, with 7 bases aligning to TRBD1. Germline V CDR1 and CDR2: LGHDT, YNNKEL (reference sequence). The CDR3 totals 14 residues. Trimming cost V 4 bases and J 7 bases; bases outside gene matches: 9. The CDR3 sequence is CASSPPDREDEAFF. The CDR3 DNA is TGTGCCAGCAGCCCTCCCGACAGGGAGGATGAAGCTTTCTTT.

This chain joins TRBV2 and TRBJ1-2; D call uncertain. Germline lookup yields CDR1 SNHLY and CDR2 FYNNEI. This CDR3 region has 14 residues. V shed 3 bases and J shed 8 bases, with 16 bases lying between them. The CDR3 loop is CASSDQKERRGYTF. The CDR3 DNA reads TGTGCCAGCAGTGACCAGAAGGAGCGACGGGGCTACACCTTC.